This TCR beta chain was sequenced in a study of cytomegalovirus exposure and HLA in healthy donors (dated 2017 in TCRdb). Some background on the complete study: An earlier analysis of approximately 640 of the donors reported 250 to 300 Gb of sequence data and more than 90 million unique TCR beta sequences from roughly 200 million T cells. The aim of the study was to test whether cataloging public T cell receptors could identify signatures of past pathogen exposure. To predict cytomegalovirus infection status, the study brought together high-throughput TCR immunosequencing, statistical association of individual TCRs with disease status, and machine learning. In an earlier analysis of 587 of the donors, high-throughput TCR beta sequencing was used to judge whether each TCR beta V gene segment behaved as functional or pseudogenic. Among some 400 genotyped donors of the cohort, an average of roughly 230,000 unique TCR beta nucleotide sequences was sequenced per donor, of which roughly 17% were non-productive. Five DR-DQ haplotypes were treated as single units for association and clustering because of strong linkage in the cohort. Along with the approximately 620-subject first cohort, a separate validation cohort of about 110 different subjects was used. A later analysis re-analyzed previously published TCR beta repertoires from 650 to 800 donors and added high-resolution HLA genotyping to study TCR occurrence patterns. Approximately 330 gigabases of sequencing data and around 80 million unique TCR sequences made up an early release that covered several hundred HLA-typed donors. All discovery cohort repertoires had been generated on a single sequencing platform. Rather than using new phenotypic data, the later analysis identified candidate immune exposures from TCR beta sequences and from how often those sequences occurred across donors. Typing coverage differed by locus: A, B, C, DRB1 and DQB1 were typed in roughly 629-640 donors, DQA1 in 500 to 550, DPA1 in around 610, and DPB1 in approximately 450. The genetic ancestry cluster associated with self-reported Caucasian donors included about four fifths of the roughly 400 genotyped donors. Genome-wide SNP genotypes for about three fifths of the roughly 700 donors were used in a later genetic analysis, which treated that subset as a discovery cohort. The study used immunosequencing to profile the T cell repertoires of several hundred subjects and linked those repertoires to cytomegalovirus serostatus. Class I and class II HLA loci were covered by the typing at four-digit resolution. Donor age, sex, ethnicity and CMV serostatus were compiled alongside the repertoire data.

As concerns this clone: No antigen is known for it.

Library method: the immunoSEQ multiplex PCR assay. A mixture of 60 forward primers for TCR Vbeta segments and 13 reverse primers for TCR Jbeta segments was used in the multiplex PCR. The CDR3 region of rearranged TCR beta genes was amplified from genomic DNA by a multiplex PCR assay. Amplified TCR beta libraries were sequenced as 87-base-pair reads on the Illumina HiSeq System. In the original analysis: A later analysis counted tens of millions of unique TCR beta chains across the 650 to 700 repertoires, and about 10 million of these chains were shared by at least two donors. Raw reads were error-corrected and collapsed into unique sequences with a nearest-neighbor algorithm that merged closely related sequences to remove PCR and sequencing errors. CDR3 sequences were aligned to IMGT reference sequences to assign V, D and J gene segments. For a sequence to be retained, at least a six-nucleotide match to both a V gene segment and a J gene segment was required. A rearrangement counted as productive if the CDR3 had no stop codons and remained in frame with V and J, and every other rearrangement counted as non-productive. CDR3 was defined by IMGT convention, running from the second conserved V-encoded cysteine to the conserved J-encoded phenylalanine. The earlier analysis of about 500 of the donors excluded sequences that lacked an unambiguous match to a single V gene segment. In an earlier analysis of approximately 500 of the donors, a V segment was called functional when productive rearrangements were above 56.7%, and segregating when the standard deviation between donors exceeded 5%. A statistical classification framework was built for diagnosing cytomegalovirus status from the catalog of TCR beta chain sequences. In a later analysis, V and J genes were assigned by comparing TCR nucleotide sequences against IMGT/GENE-DB human TR gene sequences. The TCRdist pipeline was used in a later analysis to assign CDR3 sequences and most-parsimonious VDJ recombination scenarios. In a later analysis, each TCR beta chain was defined by its CDR3 amino acid sequence together with its V-gene family, and reads lacking a unique V-gene family were excluded. To address suspected cross-contamination and a sequencing artifact, a later analysis removed some 620 highly shared, low-generation-probability nucleotide sequences. A later analysis calculated a clonal expansion index for each public chain from normalized within-repertoire ranks of inferred template counts. Generation probabilities in a later analysis came from a VDJ recombination model fitted to out-of-frame rearrangements, and those results were checked against IGoR. Hypergeometric tests were used in a later analysis to score TCR-TCR, TCR-HLA and TCR-CMV co-occurrence, with a repertoire-size bias correction applied to the TCR pairs. To estimate false discovery rates, a later analysis permuted the HLA or CMV assignments 20 times. In a later analysis, co-occurring TCRs were grouped with DBSCAN, and TCRdist sequence similarity was added when clustering was performed within HLA-allele-positive subsets. Repertoires with fewer than 30,000 or more than 120,000 public chains were left out of co-occurrence clustering, as were about 5 repertoires with anomalous nucleotide sharing. As stored in TCRdb, this immuneACCESS dataset retains in-frame rearrangements with V and J assigned. A fraction of the clones does not appear; measured against another copy, unresolved V genes explain less than half of the discrepancy, and the remainder lacks a known reason. The V and J calls and clone size were taken over from that table, and D and trimming were inferred from the DNA. The sample table includes about 55,000 clones. About 9.2% of the sample lies in the top ten.

What the research found in general, with its limitations: In a later genetic analysis, fewer N-insertions in productive TCRs were reported among donors in an Asian-associated ancestry cluster than the approximately 630-donor mean. At a false discovery rate of 0.05, a later analysis linked about 17,000 TCR beta sequences to specific HLA alleles. Several of the top co-occurrence clusters appeared to be linked to parvovirus B19, influenza, CMV and Epstein-Barr virus, according to a later analysis. The authors suggested that the approach could potentially be extended to other disease states and immunological phenotypes. While some public TCRs were present in many individuals, most TCR sequences turned up only very rarely across donors. Linkage disequilibrium might explain the correlated functional status among segregating V segments, but an unknown experimental factor could not be excluded. Roughly uniform sequencing depth across donors was assumed in presence/absence analyses, although this assumption may not hold. Broadly in line with IMGT annotations, most TCR beta V segments showed up in productive rearrangements about 87% or about 30% of the time in an earlier analysis of about 500 of the donors. Assigning TCR associations to individual alleles was difficult when HLA alleles, especially DR and DQ, strongly co-occurred. In a later analysis, the rate of TCR association differed among HLA loci, with DRB1 alleles having the most associated TCRs and HLA-C alleles having the fewest. A further reported finding was that TCR beta sequences accurately predicted the HLA-A and HLA-B alleles for most subjects in the first cohort. In this cohort, only TCR beta chains were sequenced, and detectable features were limited by the absence of alpha or paired-chain data. The classifier was reported to diagnose cytomegalovirus status with high specificity and sensitivity in both the original and validation cohorts. In the study, some 160 TCR beta chains were listed as associated with cytomegalovirus. Because some donors lacked HLA typing at each locus, the association tests relied only on the typed subset. A later analysis found that most CMV-associated TCR beta chains appeared HLA-restricted, with HLA associations seemingly driven largely by CMV exposure. CMV serostatus was the only immune exposure information available for the cohort. The 87-base-pair reads could not distinguish some IMGT-functional V segments, including TRBV6-2 and TRBV6-3, so those segments were excluded. A few of the identified cytomegalovirus-associated TCR beta chains were confirmed in vitro to be specific for cytomegalovirus antigens. A later genetic analysis associated a missense DCLRE1C variant with V-gene and J-gene trimming of TCR beta chains, and an independent cohort replicated the association. The earlier analysis of a few hundred of the donors excluded some 15 rarely observed V segments, including chromosome 9 orphons, because counts were too low. A later analysis found that HLA-associated TCR beta chains were more clonally expanded and had lower generation probabilities than equally common non-associated chains. The sequencing pipeline was judged likely to have produced a cluster of highly shared sequence variants as a technical artifact.

The cohort consisted of 666 healthy bone marrow donors. Cohort members were all nominally healthy when sampled, although unrecorded immune exposures were likely present. The donor tested CMV seropositive, placing the donor among the 250 to 350 seropositive members of the cohort. Every donor gave a peripheral blood sample, and the peripheral blood mononuclear cells from that sample were used for TCR beta sequencing. Genomic DNA extraction from the blood cell samples was performed with the Qiagen DNeasy Blood Extraction Kit. The trim is 0 bases for V and 6 bases for J, with a gap of 12 bases between the germline ends. Taken from cysteine to phenylalanine, the CDR3 has 15 residues. Kept here is only the CDR3 DNA, which spans 45 bases and is read in frame from base 1. CDR1 and CDR2, looked up from the germline V gene (reference sequence), are PRHDT and FYEKMQ.

Rearrangement joined TRBV13 to TRBJ1-5; the best D guess is TRBD1, with 6 bases matching. The specimen sequenced was PBMCs. This clonotype originated in a man between 50 and 59 years old in good health and CMV-seropositive. The encoded CDR3 is CASSLGWGGGQPQHF. At the DNA level, the sequence is TGTGCCAGCAGCTTAGGCTGGGGGGGCGGTCAGCCCCAGCATTTT.